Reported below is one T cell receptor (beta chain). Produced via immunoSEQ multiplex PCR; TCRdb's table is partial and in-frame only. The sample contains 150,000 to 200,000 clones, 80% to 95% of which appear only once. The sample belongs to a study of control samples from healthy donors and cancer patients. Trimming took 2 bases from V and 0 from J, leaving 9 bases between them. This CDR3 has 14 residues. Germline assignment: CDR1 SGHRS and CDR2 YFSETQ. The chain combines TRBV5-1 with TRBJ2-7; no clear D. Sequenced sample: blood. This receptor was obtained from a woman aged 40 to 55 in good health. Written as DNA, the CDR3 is TGCGCCAGCAGCTTTACAGATCCCTCCTACGAGCAGTACTTC. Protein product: CASSFTDPSYEQYF.